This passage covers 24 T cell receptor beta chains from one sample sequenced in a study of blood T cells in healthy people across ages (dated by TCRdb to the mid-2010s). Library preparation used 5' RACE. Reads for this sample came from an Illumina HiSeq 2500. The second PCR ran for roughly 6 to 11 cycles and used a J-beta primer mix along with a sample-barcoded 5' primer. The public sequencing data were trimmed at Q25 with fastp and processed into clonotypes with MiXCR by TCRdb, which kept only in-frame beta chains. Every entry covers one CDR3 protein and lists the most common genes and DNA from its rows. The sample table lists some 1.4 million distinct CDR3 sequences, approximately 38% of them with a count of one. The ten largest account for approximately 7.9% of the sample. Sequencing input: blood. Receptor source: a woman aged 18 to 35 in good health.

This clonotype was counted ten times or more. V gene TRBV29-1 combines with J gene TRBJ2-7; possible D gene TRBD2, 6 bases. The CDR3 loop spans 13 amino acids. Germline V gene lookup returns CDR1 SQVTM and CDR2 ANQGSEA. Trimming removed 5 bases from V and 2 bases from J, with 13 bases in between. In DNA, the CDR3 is TGCAGCGTTAGCGGGCGGATGACCTACGAGCAGTACTTC. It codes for CSVSGRMTYEQYF.

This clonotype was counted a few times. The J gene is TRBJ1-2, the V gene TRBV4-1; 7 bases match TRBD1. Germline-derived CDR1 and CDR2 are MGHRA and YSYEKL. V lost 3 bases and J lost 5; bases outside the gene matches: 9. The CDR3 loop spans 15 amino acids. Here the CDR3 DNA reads TGCGCCAGCAGCCAGGGGGGCCCGACAGGGTATGGCTACACCTTC. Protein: CASSQGGPTGYGYTF.

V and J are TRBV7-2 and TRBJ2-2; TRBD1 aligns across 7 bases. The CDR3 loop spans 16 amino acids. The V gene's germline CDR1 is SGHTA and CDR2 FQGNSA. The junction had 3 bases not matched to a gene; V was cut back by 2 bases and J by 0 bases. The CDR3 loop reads CASSLNRGPNTGELFF. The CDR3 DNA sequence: TGTGCCAGCAGCTTAAATAGGGGGCCGAACACCGGGGAGCTGTTTTTT. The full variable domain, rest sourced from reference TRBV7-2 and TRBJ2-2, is GAGVSQSPSNKVTEKGKDVELRCDPISGHTALYWYRQSLGQGLEFLIYFQGNSAPDKSGLPSDRFSAERTGGSVSTLTIQRTQQEDSAVYLCASSLNRGPNTGELFFGEGSRLTVL.

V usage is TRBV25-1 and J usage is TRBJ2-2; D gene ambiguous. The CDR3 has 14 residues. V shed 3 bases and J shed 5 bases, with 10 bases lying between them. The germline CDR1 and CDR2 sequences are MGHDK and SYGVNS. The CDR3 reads CASSDHPSTGELFF. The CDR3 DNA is TGTGCCAGCAGTGACCATCCGAGTACCGGGGAGCTGTTTTTT.

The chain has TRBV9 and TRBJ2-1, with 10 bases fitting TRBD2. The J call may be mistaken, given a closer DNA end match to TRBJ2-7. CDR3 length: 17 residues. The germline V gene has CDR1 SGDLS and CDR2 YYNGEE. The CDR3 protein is CASSVANLAGAYNEQYF. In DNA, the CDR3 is TGTGCCAGCAGCGTAGCTAACCTAGCGGGGGCCTACAATGAGCAGTACTTC.

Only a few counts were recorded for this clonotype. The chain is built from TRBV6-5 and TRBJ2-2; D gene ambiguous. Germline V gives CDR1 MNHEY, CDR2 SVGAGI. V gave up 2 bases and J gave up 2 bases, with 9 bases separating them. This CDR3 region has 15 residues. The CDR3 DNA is TGTGCCAGCAGTTACGGGCCCGACAACACCGGGGAGCTGTTTTTT. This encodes CASSYGPDNTGELFF.

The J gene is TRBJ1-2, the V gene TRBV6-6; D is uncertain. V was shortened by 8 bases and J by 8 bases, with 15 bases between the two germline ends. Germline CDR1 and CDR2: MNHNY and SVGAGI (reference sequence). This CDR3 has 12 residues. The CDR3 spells CASGPPSGGYTF. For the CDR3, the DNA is TGTGCCAGCGGGCCGCCTAGTGGCGGCTACACCTTC.

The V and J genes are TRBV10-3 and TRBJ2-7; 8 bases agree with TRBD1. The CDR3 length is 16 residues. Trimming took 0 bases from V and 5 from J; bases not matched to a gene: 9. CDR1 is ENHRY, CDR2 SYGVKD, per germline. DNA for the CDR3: TGTGCCATCAGTGAGTCATCCGGGACAGGCGCTCACGAGCAGTACTTC. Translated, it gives CAISESSGTGAHEQYF.

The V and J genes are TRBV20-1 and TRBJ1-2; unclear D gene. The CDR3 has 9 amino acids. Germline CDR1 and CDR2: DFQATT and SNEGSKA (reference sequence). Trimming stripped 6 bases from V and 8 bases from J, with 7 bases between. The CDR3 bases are TGCAGTGCAAACGAGGGCTACACCTTC. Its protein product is CSANEGYTF.

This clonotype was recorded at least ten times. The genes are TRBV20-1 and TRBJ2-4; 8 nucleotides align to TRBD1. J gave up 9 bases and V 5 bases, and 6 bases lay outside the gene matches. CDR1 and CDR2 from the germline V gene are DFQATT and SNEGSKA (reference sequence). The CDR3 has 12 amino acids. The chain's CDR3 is CSADTGTGIQYF. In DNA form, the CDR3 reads TGCAGTGCTGATACGGGGACAGGCATTCAGTACTTC.

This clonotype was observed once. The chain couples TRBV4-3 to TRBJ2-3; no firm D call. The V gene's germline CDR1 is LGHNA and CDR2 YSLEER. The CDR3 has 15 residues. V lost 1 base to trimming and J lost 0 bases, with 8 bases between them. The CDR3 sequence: CASSQVTRSTDTQYF. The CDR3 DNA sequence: TGCGCCAGCAGCCAAGTGACTCGGAGCACAGATACGCAGTATTTT.

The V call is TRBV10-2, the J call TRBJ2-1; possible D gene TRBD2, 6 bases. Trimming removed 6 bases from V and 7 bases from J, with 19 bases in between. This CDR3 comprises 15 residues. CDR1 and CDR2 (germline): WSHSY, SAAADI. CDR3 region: CASRSKTFAGNEQFF. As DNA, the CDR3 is TGCGCCAGCAGATCGAAAACTTTCGCGGGGAATGAGCAGTTCTTC.

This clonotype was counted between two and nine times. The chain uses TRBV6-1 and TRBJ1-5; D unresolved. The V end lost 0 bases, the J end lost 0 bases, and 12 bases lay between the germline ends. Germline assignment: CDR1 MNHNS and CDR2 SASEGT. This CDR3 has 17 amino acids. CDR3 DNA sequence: TGTGCCAGCAGTGAAGCCTCCTTGGCCTATAGCAATCAGCCCCAGCATTTT. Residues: CASSEASLAYSNQPQHF.

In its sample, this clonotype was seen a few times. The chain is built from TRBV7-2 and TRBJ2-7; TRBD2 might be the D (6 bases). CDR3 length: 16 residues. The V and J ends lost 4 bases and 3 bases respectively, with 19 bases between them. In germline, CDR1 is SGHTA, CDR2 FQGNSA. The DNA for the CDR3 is TGTGCCAGCAGCTCCAAGGCCTGGACTACTTTCTACGAGCAGTACTTC. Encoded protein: CASSSKAWTTFYEQYF.

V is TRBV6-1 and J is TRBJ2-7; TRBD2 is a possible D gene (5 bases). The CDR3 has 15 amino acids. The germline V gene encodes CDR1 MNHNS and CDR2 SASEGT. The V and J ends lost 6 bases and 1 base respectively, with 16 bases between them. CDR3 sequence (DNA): TGTGCCAGCAGAGAGGCTGACCGGGGTTCCTACGAGCAGTACTTC. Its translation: CASREADRGSYEQYF.

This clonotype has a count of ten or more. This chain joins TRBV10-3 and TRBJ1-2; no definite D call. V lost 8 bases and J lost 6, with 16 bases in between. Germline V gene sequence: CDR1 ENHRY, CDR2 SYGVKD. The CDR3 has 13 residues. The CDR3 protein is CAIGEVGDNGYTF. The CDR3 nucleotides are TGTGCCATCGGGGAGGTTGGTGACAATGGCTACACCTTC.

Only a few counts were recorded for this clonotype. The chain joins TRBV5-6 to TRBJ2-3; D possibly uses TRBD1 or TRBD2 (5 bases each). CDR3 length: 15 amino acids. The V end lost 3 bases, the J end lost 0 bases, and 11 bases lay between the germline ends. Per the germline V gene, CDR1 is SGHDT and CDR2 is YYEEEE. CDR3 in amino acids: CASSSGAKSTDTQYF. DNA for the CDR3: TGTGCCAGCAGCTCCGGGGCCAAGAGCACAGATACGCAGTATTTT.

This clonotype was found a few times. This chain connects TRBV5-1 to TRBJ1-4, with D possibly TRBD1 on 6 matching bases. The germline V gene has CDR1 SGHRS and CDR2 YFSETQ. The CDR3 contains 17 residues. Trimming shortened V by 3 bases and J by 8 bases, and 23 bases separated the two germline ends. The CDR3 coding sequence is TGCGCCAGCAGCTCCGGACCCTACAGGGAGAGAGGGGAAAAACTGTTTTTT. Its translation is CASSSGPYRERGEKLFF. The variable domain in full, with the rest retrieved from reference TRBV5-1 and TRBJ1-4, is KAGVTQTPRYLIKTRGQQVTLSCSPISGHRSVSWYQQTPGQGLQFLFEYFSETQRNKGNFPGRFSGRQFSNSRSEMNVSTLELGDSALYLCASSSGPYRERGEKLFFGSGTQLSVL.

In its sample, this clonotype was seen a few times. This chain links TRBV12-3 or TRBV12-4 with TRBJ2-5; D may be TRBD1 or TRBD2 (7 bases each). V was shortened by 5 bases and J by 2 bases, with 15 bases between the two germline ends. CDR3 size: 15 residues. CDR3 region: CASSENRGGQETQYF. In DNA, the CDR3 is TGTGCCAGCAGTGAAAACAGGGGAGGGCAAGAGACCCAGTACTTC.

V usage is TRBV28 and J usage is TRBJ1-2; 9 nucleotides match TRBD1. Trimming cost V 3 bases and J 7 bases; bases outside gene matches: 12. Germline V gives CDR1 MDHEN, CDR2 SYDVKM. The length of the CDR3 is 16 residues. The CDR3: CASSFPIGTGMSGYTF. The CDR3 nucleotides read TGTGCCAGCAGTTTTCCAATCGGGACAGGGATGAGTGGCTACACCTTC.

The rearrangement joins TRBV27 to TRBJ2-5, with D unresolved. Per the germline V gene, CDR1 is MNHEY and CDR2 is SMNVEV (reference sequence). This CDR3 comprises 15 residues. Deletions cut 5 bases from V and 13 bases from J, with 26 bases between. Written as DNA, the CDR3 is TGTGCCAGCAGTGCCCTTGTAATCGATTCACCAAGGCGGTACTTC. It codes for CASSALVIDSPRRYF.

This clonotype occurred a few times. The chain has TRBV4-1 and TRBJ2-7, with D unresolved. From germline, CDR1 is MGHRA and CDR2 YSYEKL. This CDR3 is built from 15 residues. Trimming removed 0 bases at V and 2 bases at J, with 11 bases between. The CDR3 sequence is CASSQDSTEPYEQYF. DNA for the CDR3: TGCGCCAGCAGCCAAGATTCGACGGAACCCTACGAGCAGTACTTC.

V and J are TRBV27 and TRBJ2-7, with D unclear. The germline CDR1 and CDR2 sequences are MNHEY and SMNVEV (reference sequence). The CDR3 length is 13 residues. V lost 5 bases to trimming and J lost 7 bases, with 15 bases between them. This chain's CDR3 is CASSILRRAEQYF. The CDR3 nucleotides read TGTGCCAGCAGTATTCTCCGCCGGGCGGAGCAGTACTTC.

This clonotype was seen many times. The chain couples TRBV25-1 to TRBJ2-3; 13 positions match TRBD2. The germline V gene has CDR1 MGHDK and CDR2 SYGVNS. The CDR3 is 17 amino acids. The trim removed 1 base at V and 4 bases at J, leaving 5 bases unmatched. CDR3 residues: CASSELGTSGVADTQYF. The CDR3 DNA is TGTGCCAGCAGTGAATTAGGGACTAGCGGGGTGGCAGATACGCAGTATTTT.